This T cell receptor beta chain comes out of a study of Ad26.COV2.S vaccination and SARS-CoV-2 variants. Study outcomes and limitations: Vaccinees displayed broader spike-specific TCR repertoires than placebo recipients.

The germline V gene has CDR1 SGHRS and CDR2 YFSETQ. Trimming removed 1 base from V and 0 bases from J, with 8 bases in between. This CDR3 has 15 amino acids. Treatment: over 15 received Ad26.COV2.S at low or high dose, single or two shots; roughly five received placebo; per-sample allocation not given. The study sampled participants on day 63 after the first vaccine or placebo injection. On this clone: Its antigen is still unknown.

Here immunoSEQ multiplex PCR was the method, and the copy in TCRdb shows in-frame clones only, minus some. The sample shows a few hundred thousand clones, about nine tenths of them seen only once. The TCR comes from a person between 18 and 65 years old who received the Ad26.COV2.S COVID-19 vaccine or a placebo. This specimen consisted of peripheral blood, obtained in a trial of Ad26.COV2.S vaccine versus placebo. The rearrangement joins TRBV5-1 to TRBJ1-3; D remains unclear. CDR3 protein: CASSLTPSSGNTIYF. The CDR3 DNA reads as TGCGCCAGCAGCTTGACACCGAGCTCTGGAAACACCATATATTTT.